This TCR beta chain is from a study of PD-L1 blockade in urothelial cancer. Study in general: Patients started atezolizumab in the mid-2010s, 1,200 mg intravenously every 3 weeks. Across blood samples, T cells had a median count of approximately 130,000. It was at 3 weeks (second dose) and 6 weeks after treatment start that blood was analyzed.

Into every PCR, synthetic TCR analog templates were spiked. Method: immunoSEQ multiplex PCR; TCRdb's copy keeps in-frame clones and lacks some. The table records tens of thousands of clones, around 90% of them present only once. The CDR3 loop spans 19 amino acids. Germline V gene lookup returns CDR1 SNHLY and CDR2 FYNNEI. Trimming cost V 7 bases and J 6 bases; bases outside gene matches: 25. This chain joins TRBV2 and TRBJ2-7, with 9 bases matching TRBD1. Sequenced here: PBMCs, sampled around atezolizumab (anti-PD-L1) treatment. The receptor was derived from a man in his forties or fifties with urothelial cancer. The CDR3 DNA sequence: TGTGCCAGCAATCAGATTCCGGGACAGGGTTCGTCTAAAAATCTCGAGCAGTACTTC. Translation gives CASNQIPGQGSSKNLEQYF.